Many counts were recorded for the clone carrying this T cell receptor (beta chain). Its antigen is currently unknown. Germline V gene lookup returns CDR1 SGHRS and CDR2 YFSETQ. This CDR3 is built from 16 residues. V was cut by 4 bases and J by 0 bases, with 16 bases left in between. Synthesis of cDNA used 5'RACE (with 10-nucleotide random UMIs). TCRdb passed the 5' RACE reads through MiXCR, listing each CDR3 protein once. The sample lists some 43,000 distinct CDR3 sequences, roughly an eighth occurring once. This sample is part of a study of neurological immune-mediated disorders. Study-level findings and limits: The study found the most TCR clonal expansion in HTLV-1-associated myelopathy and the least in multiple sclerosis, below healthy controls. No CDR3 amino acid sequences recurred among expanded clones across subjects, suggesting private repertoires in all groups.

The sample's time point: longitudinal time-point 3. Unsorted libraries used 2 million PBMCs kept at -80 degrees C. The gene calls are TRBV5-1 and TRBJ1-1; D is possibly TRBD1 (5 bases). This clonotype was obtained from a male donor with HTLV-1-associated myelopathy (HAM/TSP). The sequenced material came from PBMCs. The chain's CDR3 is CASSKSPGELNTEAFF. The CDR3 DNA sequence: TGCGCCAGCAGCAAGAGTCCGGGGGAATTGAACACTGAAGCTTTCTTT.